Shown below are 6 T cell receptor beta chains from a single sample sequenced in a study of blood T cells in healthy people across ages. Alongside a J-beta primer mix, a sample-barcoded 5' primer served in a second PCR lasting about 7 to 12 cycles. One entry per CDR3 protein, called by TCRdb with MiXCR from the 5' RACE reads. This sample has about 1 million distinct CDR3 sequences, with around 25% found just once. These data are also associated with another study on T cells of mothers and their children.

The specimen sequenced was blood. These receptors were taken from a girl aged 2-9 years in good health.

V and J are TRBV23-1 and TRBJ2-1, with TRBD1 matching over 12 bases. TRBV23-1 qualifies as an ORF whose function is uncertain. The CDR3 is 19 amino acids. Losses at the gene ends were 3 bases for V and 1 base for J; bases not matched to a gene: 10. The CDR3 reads CASSHKIRDRGPSYNEQFF. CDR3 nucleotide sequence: TGCGCCAGCAGTCATAAAATCCGGGACAGGGGGCCTTCCTACAATGAGCAGTTCTTC.

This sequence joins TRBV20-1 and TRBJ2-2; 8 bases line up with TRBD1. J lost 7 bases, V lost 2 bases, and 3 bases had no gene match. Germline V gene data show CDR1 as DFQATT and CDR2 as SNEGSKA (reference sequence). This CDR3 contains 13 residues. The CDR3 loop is CSARQGAGGELFF. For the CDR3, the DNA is TGCAGTGCTAGACAGGGGGCCGGCGGGGAGCTGTTTTTT.

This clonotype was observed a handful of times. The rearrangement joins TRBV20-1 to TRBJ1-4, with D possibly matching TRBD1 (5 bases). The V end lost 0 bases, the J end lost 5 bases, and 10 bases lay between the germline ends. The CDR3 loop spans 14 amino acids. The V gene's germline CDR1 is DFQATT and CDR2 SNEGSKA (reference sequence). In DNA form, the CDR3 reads TGCAGTGCTAGAGATAGACAGTTAAATGAAAAACTGTTTTTT. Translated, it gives CSARDRQLNEKLFF.

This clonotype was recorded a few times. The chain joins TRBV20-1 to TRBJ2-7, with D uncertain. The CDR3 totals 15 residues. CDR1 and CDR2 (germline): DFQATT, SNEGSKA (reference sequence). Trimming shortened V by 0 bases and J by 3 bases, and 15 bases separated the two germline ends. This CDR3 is CSARDRTPRNYEQYF. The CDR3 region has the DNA TGCAGTGCTAGAGATCGAACTCCCCGTAACTACGAGCAGTACTTC.

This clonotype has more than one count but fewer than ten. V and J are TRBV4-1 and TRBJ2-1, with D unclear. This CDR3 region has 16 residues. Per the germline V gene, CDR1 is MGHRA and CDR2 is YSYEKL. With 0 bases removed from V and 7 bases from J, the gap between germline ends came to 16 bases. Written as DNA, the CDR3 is TGCGCCAGCAGCCAAGATTTTGAGTTTCGGTGGAATGAGCAGTTCTTC. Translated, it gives CASSQDFEFRWNEQFF.

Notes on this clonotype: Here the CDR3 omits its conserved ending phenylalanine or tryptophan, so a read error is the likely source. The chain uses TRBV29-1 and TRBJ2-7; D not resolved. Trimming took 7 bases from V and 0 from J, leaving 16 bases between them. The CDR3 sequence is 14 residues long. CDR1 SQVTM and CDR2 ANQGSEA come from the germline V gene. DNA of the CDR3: TGCAGCGGGGCTTACAAGGGTGCCTCCTACGAGCAGTACTCC. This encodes CSGAYKGASYEQYS.